The 8 T cell receptor beta chains below were found in one sample sequenced in a study of prognosis after radiotherapy for stage I lung cancer (dated by TCRdb to the early 2020s). Sequenced on an Illumina HiSeq 3000. Two rounds of multiplex PCR on genomic DNA were used to amplify the TCR beta CDR3 region. The first PCR round used primers specific to each TRBV and TRBJ gene, and the primer sequences were filed in Chinese patent CN105087789A. Through fastp at Q25 and MiXCR, TCRdb rebuilt clones from the public reads, retaining in-frame beta chains. CDR3 protein duplicates are merged, each entry listing the most common genes and DNA. This sample lists approximately 11,000 distinct CDR3 sequences; approximately 36% were detected once. Roughly 50% of the sample goes to the ten largest clones. The source material was PBMCs, sampled before or after stereotactic body radiation therapy (not recorded which). Source of these receptors: a donor aged 50 or older with non-small cell lung cancer.

The rearrangement joins TRBV7-9 to TRBJ2-5; D gene uncertain. The CDR3 is made up of 15 amino acids. The V and J ends lost 6 bases and 10 bases respectively, with 24 bases between them. Germline V gene lookup returns CDR1 SEHNR and CDR2 FQNEAQ (reference sequence). CDR3 loop: CASRLTSVARDIQYF. CDR3 bases: TGTGCCAGCAGGTTAACCAGCGTGGCCCGAGATATCCAGTACTTC.

This clonotype was found many times. V usage is TRBV5-5 and J usage is TRBJ2-3; weak D call: TRBD2 (5 bases). The CDR3 length is 17 residues. Trimming stripped 1 base from V and 1 base from J, with 16 bases between. Germline V gene data show CDR1 as SGHKS and CDR2 as YYEKEE (reference sequence). The CDR3, as DNA: TGTGCCAGCAGCTTGTCAACCGTCCTAGCTGGCACAGATACGCAGTATTTT. This sequence encodes CASSLSTVLAGTDTQYF.

This clonotype turned up a few times. V is TRBV28 and J is TRBJ2-1; the D call may be TRBD1 or TRBD2 (6 bases each). Trimming took 3 bases from V and 9 from J, leaving 18 bases between them. Germline lookup yields CDR1 MDHEN and CDR2 SYDVKM. The CDR3 is 15 amino acids. Here the CDR3 reads CASSFGGPIEIEQFF. The DNA of the CDR3 is TGTGCCAGCAGTTTTGGGGGGCCAATTGAGATTGAGCAGTTCTTC.

This clonotype ranks as large. This rearrangement joins TRBV4-1 to TRBJ2-1; D is uncertain. Germline V gene sequence: CDR1 MGHRA, CDR2 YSYEKL. CDR3 length equals 13 residues. With 0 bases removed from V and 6 bases from J, the gap between germline ends came to 6 bases. The CDR3: CASSQDYLNEQFF. The CDR3 bases are TGCGCCAGCAGCCAAGACTATCTCAATGAGCAGTTCTTC.

This chain uses TRBV3-1 with TRBJ2-5, with no clear D. Germline V lookup: CDR1 LGHDT, CDR2 YNNKEL (reference sequence). CDR3 length: 16 residues. V was shortened by 2 bases and J by 5 bases, with 18 bases between the two germline ends. This chain's CDR3 is CASSQKGRSTWETQYF. CDR3 coding DNA: TGTGCCAGCAGCCAAAAGGGCAGGAGCACGTGGGAGACCCAGTACTTC.

The table lists this clonotype with many counts. The chain uses TRBV19 and TRBJ1-2; 10 bases map to TRBD1. The CDR3 is 14 residues long. Germline CDR1 reads LNHDA; CDR2 reads SQIVND (reference sequence). The ends lost 4 bases at V and 4 bases at J; junction bases unmatched: 3. CDR3 residues: CASSTRTGGYGYTF. The CDR3 coding sequence is TGTGCCAGTAGTACCCGGACAGGGGGCTATGGCTACACCTTC.

The V and J genes are TRBV20-1 and TRBJ2-1, with 8 bases fitting TRBD1. Germline V CDR1 and CDR2: DFQATT, SNEGSKA (reference sequence). The CDR3 is 16 amino acids. V gave up 4 bases and J gave up 4 bases; unmatched junction bases: 12. Written as DNA, the CDR3 is TGCAGTGCTAAGACAGGGGCCCCGAGGGAATACAATGAGCAGTTCTTC. Translating it yields CSAKTGAPREYNEQFF.

This chain links TRBV24-1 with TRBJ2-1; 10 bases fit TRBD2. V trimming: 10 bases; J trimming: 4 bases; junction bases outside the gene matches: 6. Looked up from germline, CDR1 is KGHDR and CDR2 is SFDVKD. This CDR3 contains 14 residues. CDR3 bases: TGTGCCACGCGAGCGGGAGGGCCTTACAATGAGCAGTTCTTC. Translating it yields CATRAGGPYNEQFF.